This T cell receptor beta chain was captured in a study of blood T cell repertoires in COVID-19. The overall study: PBMCs, B-cell-depleted T cells, or T cells were the source of the cDNA or gDNA that made up the material.

Under the authors' procedure: Reference gene primer amplification gave nucleated cell count estimates. Only in-frame clones appear in the TCRdb table, and some are missing; sequencing was by immunoSEQ multiplex PCR. V and J calls and clone size are given by that table; D and trimming were obtained from the DNA. The table records roughly 100,000 clones, about four fifths of them present only once. The clonotype was recovered from a woman older than 75 with acute or convalescent COVID-19. Sequenced sample: peripheral blood.

The CDR3 sequence: CATSDFGTGSYNEQFF. CDR3 in DNA: TGTGCCACCAGTGATTTTGGGACAGGGTCCTACAATGAGCAGTTCTTC. The J gene is TRBJ2-1, the V gene TRBV24-1, with 9 positions matching TRBD1. The V gene end was trimmed by 1 base and the J gene end by 1 base; junction bases not matched to a gene: 1. Germline V gene lookup returns CDR1 KGHDR and CDR2 SFDVKD. The CDR3 loop spans 16 amino acids.